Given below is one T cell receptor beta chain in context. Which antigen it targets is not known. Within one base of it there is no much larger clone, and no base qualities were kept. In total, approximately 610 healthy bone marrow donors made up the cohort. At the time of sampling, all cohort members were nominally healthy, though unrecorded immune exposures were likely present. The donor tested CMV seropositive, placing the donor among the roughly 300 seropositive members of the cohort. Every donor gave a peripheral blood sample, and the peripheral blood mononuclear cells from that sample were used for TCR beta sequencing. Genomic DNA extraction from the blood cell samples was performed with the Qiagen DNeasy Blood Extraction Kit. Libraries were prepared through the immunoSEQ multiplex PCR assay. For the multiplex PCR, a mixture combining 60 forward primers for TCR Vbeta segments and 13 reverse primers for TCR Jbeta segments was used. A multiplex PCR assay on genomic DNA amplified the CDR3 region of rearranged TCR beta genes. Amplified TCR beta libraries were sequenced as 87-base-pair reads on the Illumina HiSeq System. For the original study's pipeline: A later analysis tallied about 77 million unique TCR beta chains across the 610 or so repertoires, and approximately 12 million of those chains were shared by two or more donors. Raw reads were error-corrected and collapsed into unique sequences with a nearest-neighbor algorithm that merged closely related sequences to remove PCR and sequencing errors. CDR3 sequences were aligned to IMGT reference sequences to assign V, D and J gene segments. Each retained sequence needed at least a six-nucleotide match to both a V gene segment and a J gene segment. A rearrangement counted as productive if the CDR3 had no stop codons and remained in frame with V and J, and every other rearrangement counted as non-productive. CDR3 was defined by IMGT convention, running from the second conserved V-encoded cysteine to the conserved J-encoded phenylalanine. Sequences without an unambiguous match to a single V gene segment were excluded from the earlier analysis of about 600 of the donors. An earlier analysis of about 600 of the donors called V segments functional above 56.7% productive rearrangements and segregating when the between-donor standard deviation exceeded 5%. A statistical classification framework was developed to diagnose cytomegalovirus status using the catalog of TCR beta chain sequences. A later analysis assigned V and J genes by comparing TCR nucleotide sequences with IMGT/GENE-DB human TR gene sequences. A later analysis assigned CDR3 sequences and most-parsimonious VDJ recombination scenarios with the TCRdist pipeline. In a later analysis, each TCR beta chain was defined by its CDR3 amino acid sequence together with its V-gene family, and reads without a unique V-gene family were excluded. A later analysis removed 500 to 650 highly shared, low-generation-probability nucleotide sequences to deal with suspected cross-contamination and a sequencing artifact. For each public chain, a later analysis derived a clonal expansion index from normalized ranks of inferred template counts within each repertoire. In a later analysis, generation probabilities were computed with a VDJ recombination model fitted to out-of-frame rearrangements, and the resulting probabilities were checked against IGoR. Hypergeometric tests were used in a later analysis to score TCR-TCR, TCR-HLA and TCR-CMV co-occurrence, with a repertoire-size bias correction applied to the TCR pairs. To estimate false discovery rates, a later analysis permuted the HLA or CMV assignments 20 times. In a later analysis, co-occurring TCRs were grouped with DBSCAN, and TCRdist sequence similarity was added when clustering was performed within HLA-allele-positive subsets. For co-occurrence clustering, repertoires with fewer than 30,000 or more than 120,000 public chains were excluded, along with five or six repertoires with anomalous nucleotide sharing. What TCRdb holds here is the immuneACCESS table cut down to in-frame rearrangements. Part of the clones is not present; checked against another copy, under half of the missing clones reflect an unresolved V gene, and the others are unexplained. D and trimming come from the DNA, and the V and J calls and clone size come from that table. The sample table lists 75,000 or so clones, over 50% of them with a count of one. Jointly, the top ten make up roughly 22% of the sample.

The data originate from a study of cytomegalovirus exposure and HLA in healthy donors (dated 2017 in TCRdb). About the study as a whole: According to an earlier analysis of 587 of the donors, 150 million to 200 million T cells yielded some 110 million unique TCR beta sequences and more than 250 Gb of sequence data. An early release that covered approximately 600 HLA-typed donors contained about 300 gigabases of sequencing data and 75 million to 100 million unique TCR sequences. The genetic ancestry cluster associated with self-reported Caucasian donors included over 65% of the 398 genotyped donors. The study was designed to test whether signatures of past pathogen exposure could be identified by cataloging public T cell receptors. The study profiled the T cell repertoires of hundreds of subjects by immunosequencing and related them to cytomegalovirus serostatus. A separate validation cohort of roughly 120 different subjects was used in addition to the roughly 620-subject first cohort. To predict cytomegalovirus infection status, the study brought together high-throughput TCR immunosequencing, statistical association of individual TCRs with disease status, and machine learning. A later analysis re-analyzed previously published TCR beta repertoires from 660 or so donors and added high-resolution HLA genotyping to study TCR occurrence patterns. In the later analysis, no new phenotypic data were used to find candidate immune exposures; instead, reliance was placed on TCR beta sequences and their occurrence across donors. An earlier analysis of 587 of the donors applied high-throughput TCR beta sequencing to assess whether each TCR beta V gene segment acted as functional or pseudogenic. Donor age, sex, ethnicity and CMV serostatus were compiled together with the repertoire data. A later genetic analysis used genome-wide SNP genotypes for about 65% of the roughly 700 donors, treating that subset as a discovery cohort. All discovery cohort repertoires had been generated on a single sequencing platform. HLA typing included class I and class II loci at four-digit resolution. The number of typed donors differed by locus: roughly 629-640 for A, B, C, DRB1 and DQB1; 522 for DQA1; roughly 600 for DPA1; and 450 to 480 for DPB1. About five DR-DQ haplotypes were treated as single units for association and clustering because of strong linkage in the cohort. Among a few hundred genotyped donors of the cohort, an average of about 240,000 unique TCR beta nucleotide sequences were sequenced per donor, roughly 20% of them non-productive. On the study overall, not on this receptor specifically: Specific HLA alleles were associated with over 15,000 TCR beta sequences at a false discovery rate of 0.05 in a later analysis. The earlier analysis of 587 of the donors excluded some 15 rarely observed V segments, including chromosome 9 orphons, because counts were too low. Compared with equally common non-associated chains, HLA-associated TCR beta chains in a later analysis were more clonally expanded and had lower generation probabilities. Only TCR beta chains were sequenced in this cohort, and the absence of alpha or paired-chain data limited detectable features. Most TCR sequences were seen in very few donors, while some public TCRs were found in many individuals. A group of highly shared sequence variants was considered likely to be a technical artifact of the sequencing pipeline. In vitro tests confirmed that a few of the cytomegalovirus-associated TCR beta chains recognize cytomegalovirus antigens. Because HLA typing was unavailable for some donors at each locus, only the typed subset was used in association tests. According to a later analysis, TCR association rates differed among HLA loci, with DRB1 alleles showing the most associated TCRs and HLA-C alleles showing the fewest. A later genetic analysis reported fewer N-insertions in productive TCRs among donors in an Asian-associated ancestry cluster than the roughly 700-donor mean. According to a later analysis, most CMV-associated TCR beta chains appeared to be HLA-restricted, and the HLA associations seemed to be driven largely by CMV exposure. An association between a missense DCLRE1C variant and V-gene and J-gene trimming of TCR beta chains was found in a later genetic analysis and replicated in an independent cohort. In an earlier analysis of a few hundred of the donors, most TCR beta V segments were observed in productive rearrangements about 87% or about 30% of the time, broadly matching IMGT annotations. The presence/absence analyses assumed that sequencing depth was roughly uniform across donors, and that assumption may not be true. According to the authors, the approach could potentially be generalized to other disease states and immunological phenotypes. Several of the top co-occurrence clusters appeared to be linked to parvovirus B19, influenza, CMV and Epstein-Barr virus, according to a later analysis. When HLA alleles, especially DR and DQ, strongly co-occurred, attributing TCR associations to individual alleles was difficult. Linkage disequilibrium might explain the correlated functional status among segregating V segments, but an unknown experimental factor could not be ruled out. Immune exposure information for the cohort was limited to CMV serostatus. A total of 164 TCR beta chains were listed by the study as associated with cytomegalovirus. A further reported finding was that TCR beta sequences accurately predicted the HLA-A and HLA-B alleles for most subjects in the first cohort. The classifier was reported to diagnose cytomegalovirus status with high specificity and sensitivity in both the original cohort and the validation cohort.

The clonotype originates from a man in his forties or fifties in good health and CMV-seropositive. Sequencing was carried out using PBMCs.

Read as DNA, the sequence is TGTGCCACCAGCAGAGTTGGGGACAAAAACAATGAGCAGTTCTTC. It is translated as CATSRVGDKNNEQFF. The chain was built from TRBV15 and TRBJ2-1; TRBD1 might be the D gene, on 6 matching bases. V loses 1 base, J loses 5 bases, and the germline ends lie 12 bases apart. Via the germline V gene (reference sequence), CDR1 is LNHNV and CDR2 YYDKDF. The CDR3 holds 15 amino acids from the cysteine to the phenylalanine. The sequence is cut down to CDR3 DNA, 45 bases in frame from base 1.